Listed here are 8 T cell receptor beta chains from one sample, sequenced in a study of identical twins. TCRdb reanalysed the 5' RACE reads using MiXCR and keeps one entry per CDR3 protein. The sample consists of about 690,000 distinct CDR3 sequences, 21% of them appearing once. The same data also went into a second study, on T cells expressing NK-cell markers.

Sequenced material: PBMCs. The receptor set was obtained from a woman under 30 in good health.

The chain recombines TRBV4-3 with TRBJ2-1; 10 bases agree with TRBD2. With V trimmed by 0 bases and J by 2 bases, 1 base remained unmatched. The CDR3 totals 16 residues. Germline V CDR1 and CDR2: LGHNA, YSLEER. The CDR3 DNA is TGCGCCAGCAGCCAAGACCTAGCGGGGGCCTACAATGAGCAGTTCTTC. Amino acid sequence: CASSQDLAGAYNEQFF.

In its sample, this clonotype was seen a few times. The chain joins TRBV20-1 to TRBJ2-1; 7 bases align to TRBD2. This CDR3 contains 15 residues. The ends lost 2 bases at V and 4 bases at J; junction bases unmatched: 8. The germline CDR1 and CDR2 sequences are DFQATT and SNEGSKA (reference sequence). The CDR3 DNA sequence: TGCAGTGCTAGACCTGGACTAGACCGATACAATGAGCAGTTCTTC. Its protein product is CSARPGLDRYNEQFF.

J is TRBJ2-7 and V is TRBV4-2; D is possibly TRBD1 (9 bases). The V gene's germline CDR1 is LGHNA and CDR2 YNFKEQ. Trimming stripped 4 bases from V and 5 bases from J, with 18 bases between. The length of the CDR3 is 15 residues. The DNA for the CDR3 is TGTGCCAGCAGCCCGGGAGGGACAGGGCTCAACGAGCAGTACTTC. This encodes CASSPGGTGLNEQYF.

There are a few counts of this clonotype. The chain links TRBV18 to TRBJ2-7, with TRBD1 matching over 9 bases. Trimming cost V 6 bases and J 6 bases; bases outside gene matches: 9. The CDR3 runs to 14 residues. The germline CDR1 and CDR2 sequences are KGHSH and LQKENI. The CDR3 loop reads CASSRDRDSREQYF. CDR3 DNA: TGTGCCAGCTCTCGGGACAGGGATAGTCGCGAGCAGTACTTC.

CDR3 amino acids: CASIQQGEGHYGYTF. In DNA form, the CDR3 reads TGTGCCAGCATCCAACAGGGGGAAGGGCACTATGGCTACACCTTC. The V call is TRBV12-3 or TRBV12-4, the J call TRBJ1-2; 8 bases fit TRBD1. Trimming at V came to 7 bases and at J to 3 bases, leaving 10 bases not matched to a gene. The CDR3 extends over 15 amino acids.

This clonotype appeared a few times. The V gene is TRBV29-1, the J gene TRBJ2-7, with 8 bases aligning to TRBD2. The germline CDR1 and CDR2 sequences are SQVTM and ANQGSEA. V shed 2 bases, J shed 4 bases, and the junction held 4 bases outside the gene matches. This CDR3 has 13 amino acids. CDR3 sequence: CSVEYSGGYEQYF. In DNA form, the CDR3 reads TGCAGCGTTGAATACAGCGGGGGATACGAGCAGTACTTC.

This clonotype was recorded a few times. The V and J genes are TRBV6-1 and TRBJ2-7; maybe TRBD1 (6 bases). The CDR3 is made up of 14 amino acids. In germline, CDR1 is MNHNS, CDR2 SASEGT. Trimming left V 5 bases short and J 5 bases short, with 16 bases between. CDR3 coding DNA: TGTGCCAGCAGTCCACCGGGACATGGTAACGAGCAGTACTTC. The encoded protein is CASSPPGHGNEQYF.

This clonotype has more than one count but fewer than ten. CDR3 coding DNA: TGTGCCAGCAGGGAACCGACTAGCGGGAGGGCCAGCACGAATGAGCAGTTCTTC. Translation gives CASREPTSGRASTNEQFF. The J gene is TRBJ2-1, the V gene TRBV27; 14 bases agree with TRBD2. Germline loops: CDR1 MNHEY, CDR2 SMNVEV (reference sequence). The CDR3 length is 18 residues. After removal of 6 bases from V and 7 bases from J, the junction contained 14 bases not matched to a gene.